This T cell receptor (beta chain) appears in the sequencing data of a study of blood T cell repertoires in COVID-19. Generated by immunoSEQ multiplex PCR, the TCRdb table keeps only in-frame clones and is missing some. The repertoire consists of approximately 210,000 clones, with approximately 80% occurring once and the leading ten covering just under 20%. Trimming stripped 4 bases from V and 8 bases from J, with 27 bases between. Germline V gene sequence: CDR1 SGHRS, CDR2 YFSETQ. This CDR3 has 17 residues. This clone was recorded only once. The sample consisted of peripheral blood. The sequence was collected from a man aged 25-45 years with active or convalescent COVID-19. This chain joins TRBV5-1 and TRBJ1-2; D remains unclear. Written as DNA, the CDR3 is TGCGCCAGCAGCGAGGATGAAGGCCCGGGGTATTTTCTCGGCTACACCTTC. This sequence encodes CASSEDEGPGYFLGYTF.